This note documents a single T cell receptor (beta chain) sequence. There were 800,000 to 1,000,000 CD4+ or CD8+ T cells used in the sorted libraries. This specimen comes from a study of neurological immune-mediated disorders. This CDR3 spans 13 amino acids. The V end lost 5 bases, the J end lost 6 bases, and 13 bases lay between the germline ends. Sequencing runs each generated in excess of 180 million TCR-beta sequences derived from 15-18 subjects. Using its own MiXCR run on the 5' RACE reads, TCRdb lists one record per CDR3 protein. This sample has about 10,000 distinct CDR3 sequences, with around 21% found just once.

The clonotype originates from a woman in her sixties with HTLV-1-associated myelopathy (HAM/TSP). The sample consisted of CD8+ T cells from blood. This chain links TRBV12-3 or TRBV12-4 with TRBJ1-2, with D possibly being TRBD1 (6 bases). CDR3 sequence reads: CASSKQGGHGYTF. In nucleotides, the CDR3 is TGTGCCAGCAGTAAACAGGGAGGTCATGGCTACACCTTC.